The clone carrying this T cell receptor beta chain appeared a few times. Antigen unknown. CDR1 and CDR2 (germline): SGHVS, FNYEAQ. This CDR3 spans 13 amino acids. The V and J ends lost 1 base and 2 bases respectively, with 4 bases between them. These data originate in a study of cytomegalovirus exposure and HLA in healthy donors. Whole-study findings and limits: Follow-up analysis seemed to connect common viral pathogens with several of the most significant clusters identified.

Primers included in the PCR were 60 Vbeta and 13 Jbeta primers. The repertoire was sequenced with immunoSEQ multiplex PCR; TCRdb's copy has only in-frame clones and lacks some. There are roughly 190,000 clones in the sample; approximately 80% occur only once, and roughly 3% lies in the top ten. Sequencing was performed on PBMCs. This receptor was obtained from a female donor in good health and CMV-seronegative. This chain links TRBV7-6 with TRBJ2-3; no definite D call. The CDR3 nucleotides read TGTGCCAGCAGCTTAGGTTACACAGATACGCAGTATTTT. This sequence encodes CASSLGYTDTQYF.